The entry that follows covers one T cell receptor (beta chain) sequence. Its specificity is not known. The CDR3 covers 13 residues. V was shortened by 4 bases and J by 4 bases, with 11 bases between the two germline ends. Germline CDR1 and CDR2: SGHRS and YFSETQ. This sample is part of a study of shared clonotypes between healthy human individuals. As processed by the authors: Filtering differed because ImmunoSEQ produced junction-only sequences that carried no quality scores. This table comes from immunoSEQ multiplex PCR, and its TCRdb copy is limited to in-frame clones, with some not included. Clone size and V and J calls were adopted from that table, with D and trimming inferred from the DNA. The sample contains 2,500,000 or so clones, 80% to 95% of which appear only once. Study results and caveats: The study's rarefaction showed incomplete sorted-subset sequencing despite large depth. A handful of donors showed sharing of about 5.5% of naive CD4 clonotypes. An anticipated effect of sequencing depth on clonotype sharing among donors was recognized.

This receptor was taken from a man between 18 and 29 years old in good health. Some clones in this sample may be carry-over from other donors' samples. Sequencing was performed on naive CD4+ T cells from PBMCs. Regarding subset: CD45RA+ positively selected. This rearrangement joins TRBV5-1 to TRBJ2-5; TRBD2 might be the D (6 bases). The CDR3 is CASSPEGGETQYF. The CDR3 DNA reads as TGCGCCAGCAGCCCGGAGGGTGGAGAGACCCAGTACTTC. Full variable domain (outside the CDR3, taken from reference TRBV5-1 and TRBJ2-5): KAGVTQTPRYLIKTRGQQVTLSCSPISGHRSVSWYQQTPGQGLQFLFEYFSETQRNKGNFPGRFSGRQFSNSRSEMNVSTLELGDSALYLCASSPEGGETQYFGPGTRLLVL.